This TCR beta chain was recorded in a study of blood T cell repertoires in COVID-19 (dated by TCRdb to about 2020). For the wider study: Samples from collaborators originated in the United States, Italy and Spain and spanned both the acute and convalescent phases of COVID-19. The material from the prospective study consisted of cDNA or gDNA derived from T cells, B-cell-depleted T cells, or PBMCs. The dataset comprised deeply sampled blood TCRbeta repertoires from subjects exposed to, actively infected with, or recovered from COVID-19. A freely available public database, intended as a resource for researchers studying the immune response to SARS-CoV-2, is where the repertoires were released. Samples came from the ongoing ImmuneRACE study (first 160 participants) plus 1,254 subjects from 6 global collaborators. Nearly every sample came with metadata listing a de-identified subject ID, COVID-19 status, age in years and sex. Where available, HLA class I and class II types were taken from metadata supplied by the sample provider and were not determined by assay-based typing. Here is what the overall study found, with its caveats: The amount of clinical and demographic metadata varied by source and participant and was provided uncurated.

The immunoSEQ Assay, a bias-controlled multiplex PCR, was used to amplify TCRbeta CDR3 regions from genomic DNA. The paper's data handling went like this. The number of nucleated cells in each sample was estimated from the amplification of reference gene primers within the assay. To quantify the absolute abundance of each unique TCRbeta CDR3 rearrangement, sequence reads were collapsed and filtered. For each sample, productive Simpson clonality was calculated as the square root of Simpson's diversity index across productive rearrangements. Sourced from immuneACCESS, this table was stored by TCRdb with only in-frame sequences that have V and J called. A share of the clones is absent; for the studies checked, an unresolved V gene accounts for under half, and the remainder has no known explanation. D and trimming come from the DNA, and the V and J calls and clone size come from that table. Present in this sample are about 28,000 clones, approximately 88% of which were seen just once. The ten most abundant clones make up 2% to 3% of the sample.

Whole blood was collected in K2EDTA tubes by collaborating institutions according to the institutions' own protocols. Collaborator samples were shipped for TCRbeta analysis as frozen whole blood, isolated PBMCs, or DNA extracted from either sample type. The CDR3, cysteine through phenylalanine, is 14 amino acids long. Of the read, only the CDR3 DNA is kept; its 42 bases are in frame from base 1. The germline V gene specifies SGHRS as CDR1 and YFSETQ as CDR2. V is clipped by 2 bases and J by 4 bases, and the sequence between their germline boundaries is 13 bases long. As regards this clone: It has no known antigen specificity. No much larger clone exists at a distance of one base, and base qualities are not known.

Sequencing input: peripheral blood. The receptor was derived from a human donor in a cohort sampled during active COVID-19. This chain is built from TRBV5-1 and TRBJ2-7; perhaps TRBD1 is the D gene, with 6 bases matching. The DNA sequence reads TGCGCCAGCAGCTTACAGGGCGACAAGTACGAGCAGTACTTC. It encodes CASSLQGDKYEQYF.